A selection of T cell receptor beta chains follows, all from one sample in a study of cytomegalovirus exposure and HLA in healthy donors. Clones were read by immunoSEQ multiplex PCR, and TCRdb kept only the in-frame ones, dropping some. The repertoire consists of about 140,000 clones, with roughly 78% occurring once and the leading ten covering about 3.4%. The specimen was PBMCs. The receptors were gathered from a man aged 18-30 years in good health and CMV-seropositive. Both conserved end residues are part of each CDR3. D genes are given only for firm matches. The listing skips clone size in some rows; elsewhere it reads once, few, many or a size class.

cdr3_aa cdr3_nt j_call d_call v_call clone_size
CASGSPTGNTEAFF TGTGCCAGCGGATCCCCGACAGGGAACACTGAAGCTTTCTTT TRBJ1-1 - TRBV4-2 few
CASSPTLAGPDGTDTQYF TGTGCCAGCAGCCCGACCTTAGCGGGCCCCGACGGCACAGATACGCAGTATTTT TRBJ2-3 TRBD2 TRBV7-8 -
CASSPRTSGSHLEQYF TGTGCCAGCAGCCCTAGGACTAGCGGGAGCCACCTCGAGCAGTACTTC TRBJ2-7 TRBD2 TRBV4-2 -
CASSEASSGTYEQYF TGTGCCAGCAGTGAAGCCAGTAGCGGCACTTACGAGCAGTACTTC TRBJ2-7 - TRBV2 -
CASSLWEEQYF TGTGCCAGCAGCCTTTGGGAGGAGCAGTACTTC TRBJ2-7 - TRBV28 -
CASSRSMGADGYTF TGTGCCAGCAGTCGGTCGATGGGGGCGGATGGCTACACCTTC TRBJ1-2 - TRBV2 -
CASSIGTGTGELFF TGTGCCAGCAGCATCGGGACAGGGACCGGGGAGCTGTTTTTT TRBJ2-2 TRBD1 TRBV7-6 -
CASSFNQEDYGYTF TGTGCCAGCAGCTTTAACCAGGAGGACTATGGCTACACCTTC TRBJ1-2 - TRBV7-9 -
CASSWAAGMNTEAFF TGCGCCAGCAGCTGGGCCGCCGGTATGAACACTGAAGCTTTCTTT TRBJ1-1 - TRBV5-1 -
CASSNGVNSNQPQHF TGTGCCAGCAGCAACGGGGTTAATAGCAATCAGCCCCAGCATTTT TRBJ1-5 - TRBV7-9 once
CSVEDLGDRTQYF TGCAGCGTTGAAGATCTAGGGGACAGGACGCAGTATTTT TRBJ2-3 TRBD1 TRBV29-1 -
CASTLAGGSNEQFF TGTGCCAGTACGCTAGCGGGAGGGTCAAATGAGCAGTTCTTC TRBJ2-1 TRBD2 TRBV19 -
CASSPGGFYEQYF TGTGCCAGCAGTCCCGGCGGGTTCTACGAGCAGTACTTC TRBJ2-7 - TRBV28 -
CASSFSGLAGGRGEQFF TGTGCCAGTAGCTTCTCGGGACTAGCGGGAGGGAGGGGTGAGCAGTTCTTC TRBJ2-1 TRBD2 TRBV19 -
CASTPRGGVWTQYF TGTGCCAGCACCCCACGGGGGGGCGTGTGGACCCAGTACTTC TRBJ2-5 TRBD2 TRBV6-5 -
CASTKPPGQGIHEQYF TGTGCCAGCACCAAACCTCCGGGACAGGGAATCCACGAGCAGTACTTC TRBJ2-7 TRBD1 TRBV28 -